This TCR beta chain was sequenced during a study of cytomegalovirus exposure and HLA in healthy donors (dated by TCRdb to about 2017). Background on the whole study: An earlier analysis of approximately 550 of the donors reported 250 to 350 Gb of sequence data and 120 million or so unique TCR beta sequences from around 200 million T cells. The genetic ancestry cluster associated with self-reported Caucasian donors included over 65% of the roughly 380 genotyped donors. Among some 410 genotyped donors of the cohort, an average of 235,054 unique TCR beta nucleotide sequences were sequenced per donor, about a sixth of them non-productive. The study aimed to test whether signatures of past pathogen exposure could be identified by cataloging public T cell receptors. A later genetic analysis took genome-wide SNP genotypes for about three fifths of the roughly 700 donors and used that subset as a discovery cohort. An earlier analysis of fewer than 700 of the donors applied high-throughput TCR beta sequencing to assess whether each TCR beta V gene segment acted as functional or pseudogenic. The later analysis used no new phenotypic data to find candidate immune exposures, relying instead on TCR beta sequences and their occurrence across donors. An early release covering 550 to 700 HLA-typed donors comprised about 310 gigabases of sequencing data and 85 million to 100 million unique TCR sequences. To predict cytomegalovirus infection status, the study combined high-throughput TCR immunosequencing, statistical association of individual TCRs with disease status, and machine learning. The number of donors typed differed by locus, with roughly 620-630 for A, B, C, DRB1 and DQB1, around 500 for DQA1, 600 to 610 for DPA1, and 450 to 480 for DPB1. The T cell repertoires of around 670 subjects were profiled by immunosequencing and related to cytomegalovirus serostatus. Along with the roughly 610-subject first cohort, a separate validation cohort of over 90 different subjects was used. To study patterns of TCR occurrence, a later analysis re-analyzed previously published TCR beta repertoires from 666 donors and added high-resolution HLA genotyping. Class I and class II HLA loci were covered by the typing at four-digit resolution. Roughly five DR-DQ haplotypes were handled as single units for association and clustering, since linkage in the cohort was strong. Donor age, sex, ethnicity and CMV serostatus were compiled alongside the repertoire data. All discovery cohort repertoires had been generated on a single sequencing platform.

The library was generated by the immunoSEQ multiplex PCR assay. For the multiplex PCR, a mixture combining 60 forward primers for TCR Vbeta segments and 13 reverse primers for TCR Jbeta segments was used. The CDR3 region of rearranged TCR beta genes was amplified from genomic DNA by a multiplex PCR assay. The amplified TCR beta libraries were sequenced on the Illumina HiSeq System as 87-base-pair reads. On the study's bioinformatics: A later analysis counted some 80 million unique TCR beta chains across the 700 or so repertoires, and roughly 9.9 million of these chains were shared by at least two donors. Raw reads were error-corrected and collapsed into unique sequences with a nearest-neighbor algorithm that merged closely related sequences to remove PCR and sequencing errors. Alignment of CDR3 sequences to IMGT reference sequences was used to assign V, D and J gene segments. For a sequence to be retained, a match of at least six nucleotides to both a V gene segment and a J gene segment was required. Rearrangements were called productive when the CDR3 lacked stop codons and stayed in frame with V and J; all others were non-productive. Following IMGT convention, CDR3 was defined as the stretch from the second conserved V-encoded cysteine to the conserved J-encoded phenylalanine. Sequences without an unambiguous match to a single V gene segment were excluded from the earlier analysis of several hundred of the donors. An earlier analysis of 500 to 600 of the donors classified V segments as functional when productive rearrangements were above 56.7% and as segregating when the standard deviation between donors was above 5%. A statistical classification framework was built to diagnose cytomegalovirus status from the catalog of TCR beta chain sequences. In a later analysis, TCR nucleotide sequences were compared against IMGT/GENE-DB human TR gene sequences so that V and J genes could be assigned. A later analysis assigned CDR3 sequences and most-parsimonious VDJ recombination scenarios with the TCRdist pipeline. A later analysis defined each TCR beta chain by its CDR3 amino acid sequence plus V-gene family, and excluded reads lacking a unique V-gene family. A later analysis removed roughly 590 highly shared, low-generation-probability nucleotide sequences to deal with suspected cross-contamination and a sequencing artifact. For each public chain, a later analysis derived a clonal expansion index from normalized ranks of inferred template counts within each repertoire. In a later analysis, generation probabilities were computed with a VDJ recombination model fitted to out-of-frame rearrangements, and the resulting probabilities were checked against IGoR. A later analysis scored TCR-TCR, TCR-HLA and TCR-CMV co-occurrence with hypergeometric tests, applying a repertoire-size bias correction to TCR pairs. A later analysis estimated false discovery rates by permuting HLA or CMV assignments 20 times. In a later analysis, co-occurring TCRs were grouped using DBSCAN, with TCRdist sequence similarity added in when clustering inside HLA-allele-positive subsets. Repertoires with fewer than 30,000 or more than 120,000 public chains were left out of co-occurrence clustering, as were about five repertoires with anomalous nucleotide sharing. TCRdb obtained this table from immuneACCESS and retained in-frame rearrangements with V and J assigned. These tables miss some clones; where compared with another copy, unresolved V genes account for less than half of the shortfall, and the remainder is unexplained. Clonal size and the V and J genes are those of that table, whereas D and trimming came from the DNA. The sample table shows 150,000 to 200,000 clones, and about 80% are seen once. About 6.4% of the sample is in the top ten clones.

Deletion took 0 bases off V and 2 bases off J, with a span of 5 bases between the germline ends. CDR1 and CDR2 are read off the germline V gene as ENHRY and SYGVKD. From its cysteine to its phenylalanine, the CDR3 spans 14 amino acids. The only DNA kept is the CDR3, 42 bases in frame from the first base. Results and caveats for the whole study, not just this receptor: According to the authors, the approach could potentially be generalized to other disease states and immunological phenotypes. Some IMGT-functional V segments, including TRBV6-2 and TRBV6-3, could not be told apart with the 87-base-pair reads, so those segments were excluded. In an earlier analysis of fewer than 750 of the donors, most TCR beta V segments were observed in productive rearrangements about 87% or about 30% of the time, broadly matching IMGT annotations. In a later analysis, most CMV-associated TCR beta chains were found to appear HLA-restricted, with HLA associations seemingly driven largely by CMV exposure. In a later analysis, the rate of TCR association differed among HLA loci, with DRB1 alleles having the most associated TCRs and HLA-C alleles having the fewest. When HLA alleles, especially DR and DQ, strongly co-occurred, TCR associations were difficult to assign to individual alleles. Across donors, most TCR sequences were observed very rarely, whereas some public TCRs were present in many individuals. Because HLA typing was unavailable for some donors at each locus, only the typed subset was used in association tests. Compared with the roughly 670-donor mean, donors in an Asian-associated ancestry cluster had fewer N-insertions in productive TCRs, according to a later genetic analysis. In vitro tests confirmed that a few of the cytomegalovirus-associated TCR beta chains recognize cytomegalovirus antigens. A later analysis associated 16,951 TCR beta sequences with specific HLA alleles at a false discovery rate of 0.05. Several of the top co-occurrence clusters appeared to be linked to parvovirus B19, influenza, CMV and Epstein-Barr virus, according to a later analysis. This cohort had only TCR beta chains sequenced, and the lack of alpha or paired-chain data limited which features could be detected. CMV serostatus was the only immune exposure information available for the cohort. A further reported finding was that TCR beta sequences accurately predicted the HLA-A and HLA-B alleles for most subjects in the first cohort. Sequencing depth was assumed to be roughly uniform across donors in the presence/absence analyses, though that assumption may not hold. A cluster of highly shared sequence variants was judged likely to represent a technical artifact of the sequencing pipeline. Approximately 16 rarely observed V segments, including chromosome 9 orphons, were excluded from the earlier analysis of several hundred of the donors because counts were too low. Correlated functional status among segregating V segments might reflect linkage disequilibrium, but an unknown experimental factor could not be ruled out. A total of 150 to 200 TCR beta chains were listed by the study as associated with cytomegalovirus. The classifier was reported to diagnose cytomegalovirus status with high specificity and sensitivity in both the original and validation cohorts. A later analysis found that HLA-associated TCR beta chains were more clonally expanded and had lower generation probabilities than equally common non-associated chains. In a later genetic analysis, a missense DCLRE1C variant was associated with V-gene and J-gene trimming of TCR beta chains, and the association was replicated in an independent cohort.

For this clone: The antigen it recognizes is unknown. No much larger clone is present one base from it, and per-base qualities are unavailable.

The cohort was made up of 500 to 800 healthy bone marrow donors. At the time of sampling, all cohort members were nominally healthy, though unrecorded immune exposures were likely present. The donor tested CMV seropositive, placing the donor among the roughly 300 seropositive members of the cohort. Every donor gave a peripheral blood sample, and the peripheral blood mononuclear cells from that sample were used for TCR beta sequencing. Genomic DNA was extracted from the blood cell samples with the Qiagen DNeasy Blood Extraction Kit. The receptor was isolated from a man aged 40-55 years in good health and CMV-seropositive. The V gene is TRBV10-3 and the J gene is TRBJ2-1, with no D gene named confidently. Sequences were obtained from PBMCs. Here the CDR3 is given as CAISESTPYNEQFF. The nucleotide sequence is given as TGTGCCATCAGTGAGTCGACTCCCTACAATGAGCAGTTCTTC.